This record covers a single T cell receptor beta chain. The data belong to a study of CD8 T cells in Susac syndrome. TEMRA cells underwent FACS enrichment and CD8+ and CD4+ T cells underwent negative isolation. The RNA, about 0.5 to 1 ug, was put through reverse transcription using random hexamers. An immunoSEQ multiplex PCR amplified TCR beta CDR3 over 54 Vbeta and 13 Jbeta. Using its own MiXCR run on the immunoSEQ multiplex PCR reads, TCRdb lists one record per CDR3 protein. The sample lists some 260,000 distinct CDR3 sequences, roughly 85% occurring once. Germline V gene sequence: CDR1 DFQATT, CDR2 SNEGSKA (reference sequence). The J segment lost 0 bases and the V segment lost 4 bases, leaving 1 base of the junction unmatched. The CDR3 contains 15 residues.

Sequencing was performed on CD8+ T cells from PBMCs. This sequence joins TRBV20-1 and TRBJ2-1; 12 bases line up with TRBD2. The receptor comes from a human donor with multiple sclerosis. The CDR3 loop is CSAKTSGSSYNEQFF. In DNA, the CDR3 is TGCAGTGCTAAGACTAGCGGGAGCTCCTACAATGAGCAGTTCTTC.